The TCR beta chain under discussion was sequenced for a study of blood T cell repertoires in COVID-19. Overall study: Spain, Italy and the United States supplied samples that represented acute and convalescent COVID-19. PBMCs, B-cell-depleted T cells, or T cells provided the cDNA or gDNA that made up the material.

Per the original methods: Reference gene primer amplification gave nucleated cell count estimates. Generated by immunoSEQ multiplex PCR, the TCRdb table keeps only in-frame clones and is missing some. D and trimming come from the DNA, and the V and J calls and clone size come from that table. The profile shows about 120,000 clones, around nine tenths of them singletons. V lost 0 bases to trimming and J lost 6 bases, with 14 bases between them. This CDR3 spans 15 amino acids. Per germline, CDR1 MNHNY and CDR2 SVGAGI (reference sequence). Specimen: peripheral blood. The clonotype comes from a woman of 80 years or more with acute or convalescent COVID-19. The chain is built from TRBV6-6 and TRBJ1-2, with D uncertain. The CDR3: CASSYSRESSNGYTF. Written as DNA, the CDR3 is TGTGCCAGCAGTTACTCGAGGGAAAGCTCTAATGGCTACACCTTC.